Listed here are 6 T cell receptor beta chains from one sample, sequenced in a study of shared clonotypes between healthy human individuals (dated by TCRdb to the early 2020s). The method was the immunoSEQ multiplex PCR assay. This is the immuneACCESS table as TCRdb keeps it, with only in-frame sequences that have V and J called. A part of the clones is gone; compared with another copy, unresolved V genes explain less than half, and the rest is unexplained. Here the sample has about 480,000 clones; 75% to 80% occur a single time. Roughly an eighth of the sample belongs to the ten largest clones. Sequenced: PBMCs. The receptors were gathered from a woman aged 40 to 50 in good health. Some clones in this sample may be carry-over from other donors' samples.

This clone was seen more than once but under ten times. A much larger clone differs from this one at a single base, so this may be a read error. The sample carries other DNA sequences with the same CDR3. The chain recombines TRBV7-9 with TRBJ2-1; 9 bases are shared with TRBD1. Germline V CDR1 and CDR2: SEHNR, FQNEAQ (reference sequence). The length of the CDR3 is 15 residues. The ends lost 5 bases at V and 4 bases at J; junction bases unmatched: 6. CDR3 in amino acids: CASSPRDRVYNEQFF. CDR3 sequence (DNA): TGTGCCAGCAGCCCCCGGGACAGGGTTTACAATGAGCAGTTCTTC.

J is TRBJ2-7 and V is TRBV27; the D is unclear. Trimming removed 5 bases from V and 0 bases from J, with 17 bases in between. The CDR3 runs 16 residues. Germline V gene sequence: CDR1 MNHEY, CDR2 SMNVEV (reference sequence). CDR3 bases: TGTGCCAGCAGTCCTCGACCCGAAAGTTCCTCCTACGAGCAGTACTTC. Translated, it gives CASSPRPESSSYEQYF.

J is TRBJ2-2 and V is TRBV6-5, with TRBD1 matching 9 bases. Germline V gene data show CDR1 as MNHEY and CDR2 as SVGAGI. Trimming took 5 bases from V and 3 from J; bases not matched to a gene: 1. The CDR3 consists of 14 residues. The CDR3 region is CASSRTGDTGELFF. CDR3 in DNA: TGTGCCAGCAGTCGGACAGGGGACACCGGGGAGCTGTTTTTT.

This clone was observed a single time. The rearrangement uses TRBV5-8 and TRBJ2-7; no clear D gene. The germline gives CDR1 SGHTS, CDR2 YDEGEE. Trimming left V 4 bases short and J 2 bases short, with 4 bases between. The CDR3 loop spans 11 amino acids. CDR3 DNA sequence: TGTGCCAGCAGCGCTGCCTACGAGCAGTACTTC. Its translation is CASSAAYEQYF.

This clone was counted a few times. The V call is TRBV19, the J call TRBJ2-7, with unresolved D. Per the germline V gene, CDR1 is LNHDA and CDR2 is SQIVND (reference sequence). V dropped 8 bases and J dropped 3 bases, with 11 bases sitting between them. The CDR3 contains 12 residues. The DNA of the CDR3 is TGTGCCAGTTCAGGAGCCTACTACGAGCAGTACTTC. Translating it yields CASSGAYYEQYF.

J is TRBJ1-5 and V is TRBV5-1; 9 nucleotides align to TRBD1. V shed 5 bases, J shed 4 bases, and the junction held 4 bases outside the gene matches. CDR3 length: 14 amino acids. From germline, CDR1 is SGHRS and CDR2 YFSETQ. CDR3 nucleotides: TGCGCCAGCAGAGCCGGGACAGGGAATCAGCCCCAGCATTTT. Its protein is CASRAGTGNQPQHF. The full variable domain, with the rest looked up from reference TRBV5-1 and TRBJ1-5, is KAGVTQTPRYLIKTRGQQVTLSCSPISGHRSVSWYQQTPGQGLQFLFEYFSETQRNKGNFPGRFSGRQFSNSRSEMNVSTLELGDSALYLCASRAGTGNQPQHFGDGTRLSIL.